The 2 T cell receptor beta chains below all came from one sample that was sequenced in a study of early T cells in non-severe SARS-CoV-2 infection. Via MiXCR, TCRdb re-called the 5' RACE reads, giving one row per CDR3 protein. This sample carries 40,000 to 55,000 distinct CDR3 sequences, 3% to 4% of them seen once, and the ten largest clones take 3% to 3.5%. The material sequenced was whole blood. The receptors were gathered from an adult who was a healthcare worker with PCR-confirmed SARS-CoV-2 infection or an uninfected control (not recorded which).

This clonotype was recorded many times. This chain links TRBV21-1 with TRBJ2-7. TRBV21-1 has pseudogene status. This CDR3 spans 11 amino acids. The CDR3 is CASLDAVRQYF. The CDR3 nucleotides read TGTGCCAGCCTAGATGCGGTAAGGCAGTACTTC.

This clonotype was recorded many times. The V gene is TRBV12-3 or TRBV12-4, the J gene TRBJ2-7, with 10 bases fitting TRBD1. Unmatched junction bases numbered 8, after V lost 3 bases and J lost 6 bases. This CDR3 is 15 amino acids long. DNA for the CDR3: TGTGCCAGCAGTTTCAGACAGGGGGCGAGCCGCGAGCAGTACTTC. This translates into CASSFRQGASREQYF.